What follows are 24 T cell receptor beta chains derived from one specimen sequenced in a study of blood T cells in healthy people across ages. A sample-barcoded 5' primer and a J-beta primer mix were used in a second PCR of about 7 to 12 cycles. TCRdb ran MiXCR on the 5' RACE reads and lists one entry per CDR3 protein. The table lists roughly 800,000 distinct CDR3 sequences, approximately 24% of them singletons. These data were likewise used in another study, on T cells of mothers and their children.

Sequencing used blood. The receptor set was obtained from a boy aged 5-17 years in good health.

The chain is built from TRBV3-1 and TRBJ1-4; a possible D gene is TRBD1 (6 bases). Looked up from germline, CDR1 is LGHDT and CDR2 is YNNKEL (reference sequence). This CDR3 comprises 16 residues. The germline V and J ends were trimmed by 0 bases and 3 bases, with 11 bases remaining between them. In DNA form, the CDR3 reads TGTGCCAGCAGCCAAGACGGGGGGCAGGCTAATGAAAAACTGTTTTTT. Translated: CASSQDGGQANEKLFF.

A few counts support this clonotype. This chain uses TRBV28 with TRBJ2-7; 10 bases match TRBD2. There are 15 residues in the CDR3. The junction had 2 bases not matched to a gene; V was cut back by 3 bases and J by 0 bases. Germline V gene lookup returns CDR1 MDHEN and CDR2 SYDVKM. Here the CDR3 reads CASSFSGRSSYEQYF. Written as DNA, the CDR3 is TGTGCCAGCAGTTTTAGCGGGAGGAGCTCCTACGAGCAGTACTTC.

This clonotype was observed a few times. The chain recombines TRBV28 with TRBJ2-5, with a possible D match to TRBD1 (6 bases). Germline lookup yields CDR1 MDHEN and CDR2 SYDVKM. The CDR3 runs to 15 residues. V lost 6 bases and J 4 bases, leaving 18 bases between the germline ends. CDR3 coding DNA: TGTGCCAGCAGCCCCCCCTCAGGGGAGCCAGAGACCCAGTACTTC. This encodes CASSPPSGEPETQYF.

This clonotype showed up just a few times. The chain uses TRBV3-1 and TRBJ2-3; 7 nucleotides line up with TRBD2. J lost 4 bases, V lost 4 bases, and 8 bases had no gene match. The CDR3 contains 15 residues. The germline gives CDR1 LGHDT, CDR2 YNNKEL (reference sequence). This CDR3 is CASSLLTSPSDTQYF. The CDR3 DNA reads TGTGCCAGCAGCCTTCTGACTAGCCCCTCAGATACGCAGTATTTT.

This clonotype was detected only a few times. This chain links TRBV5-1 with TRBJ2-3; TRBD1 is a possible D gene (5 bases). The CDR3 length is 17 residues. Trimming left V 0 bases short and J 0 bases short, with 14 bases between. Per germline, CDR1 SGHRS and CDR2 YFSETQ. CDR3 sequence reads: CASSLGVGLISTDTQYF. CDR3 nucleotide sequence: TGCGCCAGCAGCTTGGGAGTGGGGCTTATTAGCACAGATACGCAGTATTTT. Looking up the rest from reference TRBV5-1 and TRBJ2-3 gives the full variable domain: KAGVTQTPRYLIKTRGQQVTLSCSPISGHRSVSWYQQTPGQGLQFLFEYFSETQRNKGNFPGRFSGRQFSNSRSEMNVSTLELGDSALYLCASSLGVGLISTDTQYFGPGTRLTVL.

There are a few counts of this clonotype. The CDR3 DNA follows: TGTGCCTGGACCTTCTCCTTTATGGACAGGCGAGCTAACTATGGCTACACCTTC. Protein product: CAWTFSFMDRRANYGYTF. The rearrangement joins TRBV30 to TRBJ1-2; 7 nucleotides agree with TRBD1. The V and J ends lost 4 bases and 0 bases, in that order; junction bases with no gene match: 17. Looked up from germline, CDR1 is GTSNPN and CDR2 is SVGIG (reference sequence). This CDR3 has 18 amino acids.

This clonotype occurred once. The chain is built from TRBV20-1 and TRBJ2-2; the D gene is possibly TRBD1 (6 bases). This CDR3 has 13 amino acids. Germline V gives CDR1 DFQATT, CDR2 SNEGSKA (reference sequence). Trimming took off 5 bases at V and 4 bases at J, with 11 bases between the two ends. The CDR3 reads CSALDSLTGELFF. The DNA for the CDR3 is TGCAGTGCTCTGGACAGCCTCACCGGGGAGCTGTTTTTT.

Ten or more counts support this clonotype. The V and J genes are TRBV3-1 and TRBJ1-1; D is perhaps TRBD1 (5 bases). V was trimmed by 4 bases and J by 10 bases, leaving 10 bases between them. In germline, CDR1 is LGHDT, CDR2 YNNKEL (reference sequence). The CDR3 is made up of 11 amino acids. In DNA form, the CDR3 reads TGTGCCAGCAGCCTGGGACTGGTAGCTTTCTTT. Translating gives CASSLGLVAFF. Based on the CDR3 plus reference TRBV3-1 and TRBJ1-1, the full variable domain is DTAVSQTPKYLVTQMGNDKSIKCEQNLGHDTMYWYKQDSKKFLKIMFSYNNKELIINETVPNRFSPKSPDKAHLNLHINSLELGDSAVYFCASSLGLVAFFGQGTRLTVV.

The chain couples TRBV3-1 to TRBJ1-1; possible D gene TRBD1, 6 bases. Trimming left V 7 bases short and J 6 bases short, with 18 bases between. CDR3 size: 14 residues. Germline V gene data show CDR1 as LGHDT and CDR2 as YNNKEL (reference sequence). CDR3 in DNA: TGTGCCAGCACTCCAGGGACAACAAAACCTGAAGCTTTCTTT. Translating gives CASTPGTTKPEAFF.

The chain is built from TRBV10-3 and TRBJ1-5, with TRBD1 matching 12 bases. The J segment lost 7 bases and the V segment lost 6 bases, leaving 4 bases of the junction unmatched. This CDR3 is 14 amino acids long. Germline loops: CDR1 ENHRY, CDR2 SYGVKD. The chain's CDR3 is CAIRGQGAGQPQHF. In DNA form, the CDR3 reads TGTGCCATCAGGGGACAGGGGGCGGGCCAGCCCCAGCATTTT.

This chain connects TRBV20-1 to TRBJ2-4, with TRBD2 as a possible D gene (5 bases). The V gene's germline CDR1 is DFQATT and CDR2 SNEGSKA (reference sequence). V gave up 5 bases and J gave up 0 bases, with 14 bases separating them. This CDR3 has 15 amino acids. The chain's CDR3 is CSAGGRGLAKNIQYF. The CDR3 DNA follows: TGCAGTGCTGGAGGCCGTGGGCTAGCCAAAAACATTCAGTACTTC.

This clonotype occurred a few times. V is TRBV7-9 and J is TRBJ1-2; 9 bases map to TRBD1. The CDR3 contains 15 residues. Germline CDR1 and CDR2: SEHNR and FQNEAQ (reference sequence). Losses at the gene ends were 1 base for V and 3 bases for J; bases not matched to a gene: 3. CDR3 bases: TGTGCCAGCAGCTTAGAGGACAGGGGCTACTATGGCTACACCTTC. Translation gives CASSLEDRGYYGYTF.

This chain links TRBV6-5 with TRBJ2-5; 10 nucleotides match TRBD2. This CDR3 is 14 amino acids long. CDR1 is MNHEY, CDR2 SVGAGI, per germline. V lost 8 bases, J lost 5 bases, and 8 bases stayed unmatched. The CDR3: CASAKRGGLETQYF. The CDR3 bases are TGTGCCAGCGCTAAGCGGGGGGGCTTGGAGACCCAGTACTTC.

This sequence joins TRBV15 and TRBJ2-1; D gene uncertain. Germline assignment: CDR1 LNHNV and CDR2 YYDKDF (reference sequence). V dropped 1 base and J dropped 3 bases, with 10 bases sitting between them. This CDR3 is 15 amino acids long. CDR3 region: CATSRAGEVYNEQFF. The CDR3 DNA is TGTGCCACCAGCAGAGCCGGTGAAGTCTACAATGAGCAGTTCTTC.

The rearrangement uses TRBV2 and TRBJ2-7, with D possibly TRBD2 on 7 matching bases. V lost 10 bases, J lost 6 bases, and 16 bases lay in between. CDR1 is SNHLY, CDR2 FYNNEI, per germline. This CDR3 comprises 12 residues. For the CDR3, the DNA is TGTGCCACCGTCGGGGGGCTGAGCGAGCAGTACTTC. Its protein product is CATVGGLSEQYF.

The chain carries TRBV12-3 or TRBV12-4 and TRBJ1-6; a weak D match, TRBD1 (5 bases). V was cut by 4 bases and J by 7 bases, with 11 bases left in between. This CDR3 spans 14 amino acids. CDR3 amino acids: CASSWGGGNSPLHF. CDR3 coding DNA: TGTGCCAGCAGTTGGGGGGGTGGAAATTCACCCCTCCACTTT.

The chain carries TRBV19 and TRBJ2-3; 8 bases agree with TRBD2. CDR3 length equals 17 residues. V shed 6 bases, J shed 2 bases, and the junction held 13 bases outside the gene matches. Germline V lookup: CDR1 LNHDA, CDR2 SQIVND (reference sequence). The CDR3 spells CASSDPSLAVYTDTQYF. CDR3 in DNA: TGTGCCAGTAGCGACCCCTCACTAGCGGTATACACAGATACGCAGTATTTT.

The gene calls are TRBV12-3 or TRBV12-4 and TRBJ1-5; unclear D gene. This CDR3 comprises 12 residues. The V end lost 2 bases, the J end lost 7 bases, and 6 bases lay between the germline ends. The CDR3 here is CASSLNRQPQHF. The CDR3 coding sequence is TGTGCCAGCAGTTTAAATCGGCAGCCCCAGCATTTT.

This clonotype was recorded a few times. This sequence may be a read error, since a much larger clone differs from it by one base. This chain connects TRBV5-1 to TRBJ1-4; 7 bases align to TRBD1. CDR3 length: 14 residues. Germline V gene sequence: CDR1 SGHRS, CDR2 YFSETQ. This CDR3 is CASSFEQGREKPFF. For the CDR3, the DNA is TGCGCCAGCAGCTTCGAACAGGGGCGGGAAAAACCGTTTTTT.

This clonotype has only a few counts. V usage is TRBV5-1 and J usage is TRBJ1-4, with 10 bases fitting TRBD1. Germline assignment: CDR1 SGHRS and CDR2 YFSETQ. The junction had 11 bases not matched to a gene; V was cut back by 4 bases and J by 8 bases. The CDR3 is 16 amino acids. The CDR3 region is CASSARQGAIDEKLFF. CDR3 nucleotide sequence: TGCGCCAGCAGCGCGAGACAGGGGGCGATTGACGAAAAACTGTTTTTT.

This clonotype was seen more than once but under ten times. The chain recombines TRBV3-1 with TRBJ2-4; D gene ambiguous. Germline V lookup: CDR1 LGHDT, CDR2 YNNKEL (reference sequence). V was cut by 4 bases and J by 1 base, with 8 bases left in between. This CDR3 is built from 14 residues. The CDR3 here is CASSPSMAKNIQYF. CDR3 nucleotides: TGTGCCAGCAGCCCGAGTATGGCCAAAAACATTCAGTACTTC.

The V and J genes are TRBV12-3 or TRBV12-4 and TRBJ2-2; 12 nucleotides line up with TRBD1. The CDR3 spans 15 residues. Unmatched junction bases numbered 6, after V lost 6 bases and J lost 7 bases. The CDR3 nucleotides read TGTGCCAGCAGCCCGGGACAGGGGGCTGGCGGGGAGCTGTTTTTT. Protein: CASSPGQGAGGELFF.

V is TRBV6-6 and J is TRBJ2-2; D is unclear. Germline CDR1 MNHNY, CDR2 SVGAGI (reference sequence). The CDR3 loop spans 16 amino acids. V dropped 6 bases and J dropped 0 bases, with 14 bases sitting between them. CDR3 sequence reads: CASRPPEATNTGELFF. CDR3 in DNA: TGTGCCAGCAGACCCCCCGAGGCAACGAACACCGGGGAGCTGTTTTTT.

The table lists this clonotype with a few counts. The V gene is TRBV12-3 or TRBV12-4, the J gene TRBJ1-4, with D possibly being TRBD1 (6 bases). This CDR3 is 16 amino acids long. V was clipped by 6 bases and J by 1 base, with 15 bases between them. CDR3 DNA: TGTGCCAGCAGCCGACAATACAGGGTAACTAATGAAAAACTGTTTTTT. Residues: CASSRQYRVTNEKLFF.